This TCR beta chain derives from a study of blood T cell repertoires in COVID-19. Here immunoSEQ multiplex PCR was the method, and the copy in TCRdb shows in-frame clones only, minus some. Of about 26,000 clones in the sample, around 90% were seen once. The CDR3 runs 18 residues. The V segment lost 5 bases and the J segment 7 bases; nucleotides outside the gene matches: 17. Per germline, CDR1 MNHEY and CDR2 SVGEGT. The receptor was isolated from a human donor in a cohort sampled during active COVID-19. Sequenced: peripheral blood. V and J are TRBV6-2 or TRBV6-3 and TRBJ2-7; 13 bases line up with TRBD2. CDR3 nucleotides: TGTGCCAGCAGTCGGTCGACTAGCGGGGGGTCCAACCCACTAGAGCAGTACTTC. As protein: CASSRSTSGGSNPLEQYF.